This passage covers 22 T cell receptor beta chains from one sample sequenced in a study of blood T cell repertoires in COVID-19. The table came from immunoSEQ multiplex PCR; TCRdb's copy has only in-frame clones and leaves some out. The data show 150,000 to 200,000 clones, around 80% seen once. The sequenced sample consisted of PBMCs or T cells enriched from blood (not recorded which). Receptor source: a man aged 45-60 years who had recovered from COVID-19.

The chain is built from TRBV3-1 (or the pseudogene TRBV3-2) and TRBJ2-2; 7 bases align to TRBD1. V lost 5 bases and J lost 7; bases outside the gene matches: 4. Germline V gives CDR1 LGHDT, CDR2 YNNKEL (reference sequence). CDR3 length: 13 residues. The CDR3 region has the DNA TGTGCCAGCAGCTACAGGGGTGGCGGGGAGCTGTTTTTT. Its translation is CASSYRGGGELFF.

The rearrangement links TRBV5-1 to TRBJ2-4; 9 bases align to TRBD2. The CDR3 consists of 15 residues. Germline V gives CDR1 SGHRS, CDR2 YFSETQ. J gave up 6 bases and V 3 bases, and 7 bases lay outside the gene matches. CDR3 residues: CASSSSGAARNIQYF. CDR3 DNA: TGCGCCAGCAGCTCTAGCGGGGCGGCAAGAAACATTCAGTACTTC.

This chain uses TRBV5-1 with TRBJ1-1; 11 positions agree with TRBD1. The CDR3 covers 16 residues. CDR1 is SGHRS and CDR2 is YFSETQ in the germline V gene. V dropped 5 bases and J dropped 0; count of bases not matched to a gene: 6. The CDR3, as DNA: TGCGCCAGCAGAGCCGGGACAGGGGGAATGAACACTGAAGCTTTCTTT. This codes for CASRAGTGGMNTEAFF.

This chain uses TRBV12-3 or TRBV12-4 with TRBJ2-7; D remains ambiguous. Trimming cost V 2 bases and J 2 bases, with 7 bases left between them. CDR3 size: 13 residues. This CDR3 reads CASSLNNAYEQYF. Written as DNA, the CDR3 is TGTGCCAGCAGTTTAAACAATGCCTACGAGCAGTACTTC.

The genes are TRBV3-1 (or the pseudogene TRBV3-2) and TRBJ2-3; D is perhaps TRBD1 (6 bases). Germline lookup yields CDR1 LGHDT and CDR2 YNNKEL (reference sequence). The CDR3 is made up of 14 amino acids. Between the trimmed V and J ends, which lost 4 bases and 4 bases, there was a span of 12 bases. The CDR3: CASSLTQGSDTQYF. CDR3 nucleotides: TGTGCCAGCAGCCTAACTCAGGGGTCAGATACGCAGTATTTT.

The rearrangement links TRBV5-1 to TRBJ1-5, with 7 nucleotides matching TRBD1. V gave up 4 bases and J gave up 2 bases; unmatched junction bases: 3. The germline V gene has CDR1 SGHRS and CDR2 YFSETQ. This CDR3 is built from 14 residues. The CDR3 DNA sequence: TGCGCCAGCAGCCCAGGGACAGGCAATCAGCCCCAGCATTTT. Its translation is CASSPGTGNQPQHF.

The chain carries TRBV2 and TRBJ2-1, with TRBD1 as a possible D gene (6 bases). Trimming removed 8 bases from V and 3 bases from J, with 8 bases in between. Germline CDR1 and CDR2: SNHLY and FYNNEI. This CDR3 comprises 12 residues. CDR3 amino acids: CASWDNYNEQFF. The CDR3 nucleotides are TGTGCCAGCTGGGACAACTACAATGAGCAGTTCTTC.

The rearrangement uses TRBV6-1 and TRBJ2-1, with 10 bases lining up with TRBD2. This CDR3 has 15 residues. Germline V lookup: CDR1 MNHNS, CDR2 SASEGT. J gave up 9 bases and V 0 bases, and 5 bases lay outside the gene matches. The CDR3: CASSEASGGALEQFF. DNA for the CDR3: TGTGCCAGCAGTGAAGCGAGCGGGGGGGCACTTGAGCAGTTCTTC.

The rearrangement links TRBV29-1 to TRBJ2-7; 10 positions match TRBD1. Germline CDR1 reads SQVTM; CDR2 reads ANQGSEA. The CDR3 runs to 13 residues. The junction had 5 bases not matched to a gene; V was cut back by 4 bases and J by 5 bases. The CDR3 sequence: CSVAGTGAHEQYF. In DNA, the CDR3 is TGCAGCGTTGCCGGGACAGGGGCCCACGAGCAGTACTTC.

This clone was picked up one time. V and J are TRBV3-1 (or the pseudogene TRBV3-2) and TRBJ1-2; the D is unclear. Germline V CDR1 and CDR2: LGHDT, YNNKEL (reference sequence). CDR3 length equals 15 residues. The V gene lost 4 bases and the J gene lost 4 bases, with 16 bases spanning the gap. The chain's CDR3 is CASSLRSETLYGYTF. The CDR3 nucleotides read TGTGCCAGCAGCCTGAGATCCGAGACACTCTATGGCTACACCTTC.

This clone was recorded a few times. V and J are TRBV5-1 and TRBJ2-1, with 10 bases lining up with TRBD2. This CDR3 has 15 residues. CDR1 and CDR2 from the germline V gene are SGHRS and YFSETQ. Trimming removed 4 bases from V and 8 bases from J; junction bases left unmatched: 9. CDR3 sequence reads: CASSTKRGGFDEQFF. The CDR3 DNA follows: TGCGCCAGCAGCACCAAGCGGGGGGGCTTCGATGAGCAGTTCTTC.

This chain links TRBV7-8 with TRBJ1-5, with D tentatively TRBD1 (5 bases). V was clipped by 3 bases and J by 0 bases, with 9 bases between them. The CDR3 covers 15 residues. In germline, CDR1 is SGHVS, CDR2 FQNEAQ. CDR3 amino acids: CASSLTVTSNQPQHF. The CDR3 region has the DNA TGTGCCAGCAGCTTGACAGTTACTAGCAATCAGCCCCAGCATTTT. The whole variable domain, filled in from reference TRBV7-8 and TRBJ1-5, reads GAGVSQSPRYKVAKRGQDVALRCDPISGHVSLFWYQQALGQGPEFLTYFQNEAQLDKSGLPSDRFFAERPEGSVSTLKIQRTQQEDSAVYLCASSLTVTSNQPQHFGDGTRLSIL.

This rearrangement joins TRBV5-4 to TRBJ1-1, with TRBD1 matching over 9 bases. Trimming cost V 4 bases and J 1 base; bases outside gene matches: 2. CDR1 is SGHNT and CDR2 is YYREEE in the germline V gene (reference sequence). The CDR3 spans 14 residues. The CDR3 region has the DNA TGTGCCAGCAGCCGGACAGGGGAGAACACTGAAGCTTTCTTT. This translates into CASSRTGENTEAFF.

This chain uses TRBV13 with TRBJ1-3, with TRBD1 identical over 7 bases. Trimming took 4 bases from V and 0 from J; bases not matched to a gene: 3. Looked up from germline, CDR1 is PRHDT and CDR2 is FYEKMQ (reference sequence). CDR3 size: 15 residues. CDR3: CASSSGQFSGNTIYF. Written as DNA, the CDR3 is TGTGCCAGCAGCTCGGGACAGTTCTCTGGAAACACCATATATTTT.

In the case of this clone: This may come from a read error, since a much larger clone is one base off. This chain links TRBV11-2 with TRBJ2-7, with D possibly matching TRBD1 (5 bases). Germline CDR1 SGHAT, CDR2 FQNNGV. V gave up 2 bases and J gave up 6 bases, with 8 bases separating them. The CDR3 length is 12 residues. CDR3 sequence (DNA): TGTGCCAGCAGCTTAATAGGGGTCGAGCAGTACTTC. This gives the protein CASSLIGVEQYF.

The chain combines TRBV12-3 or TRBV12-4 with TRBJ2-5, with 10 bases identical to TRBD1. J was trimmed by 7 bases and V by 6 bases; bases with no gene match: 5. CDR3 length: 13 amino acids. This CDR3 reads CASRGTGVGTQYF. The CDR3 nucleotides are TGTGCCAGCAGAGGGACAGGGGTAGGGACCCAGTACTTC.

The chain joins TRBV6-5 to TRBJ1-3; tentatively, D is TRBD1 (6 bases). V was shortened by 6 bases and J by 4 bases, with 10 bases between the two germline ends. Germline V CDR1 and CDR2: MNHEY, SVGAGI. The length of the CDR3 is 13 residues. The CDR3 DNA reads TGTGCCAGCAGGGACAGTGGGGGAAACACCATATATTTT. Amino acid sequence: CASRDSGGNTIYF.

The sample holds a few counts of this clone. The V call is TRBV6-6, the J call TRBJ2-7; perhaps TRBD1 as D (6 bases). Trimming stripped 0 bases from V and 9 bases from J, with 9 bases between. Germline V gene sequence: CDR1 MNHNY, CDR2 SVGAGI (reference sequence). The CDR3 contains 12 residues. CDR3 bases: TGTGCCAGCAGTTACTCGGAACAGGGGCAGTACTTC. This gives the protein CASSYSEQGQYF.

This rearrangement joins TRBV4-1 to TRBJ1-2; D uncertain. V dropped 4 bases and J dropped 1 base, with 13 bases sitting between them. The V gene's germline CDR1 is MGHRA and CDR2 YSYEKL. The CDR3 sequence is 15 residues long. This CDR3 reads CASSPLEYFNYGYTF. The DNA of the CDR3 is TGCGCCAGCAGCCCACTCGAGTACTTTAACTATGGCTACACCTTC.

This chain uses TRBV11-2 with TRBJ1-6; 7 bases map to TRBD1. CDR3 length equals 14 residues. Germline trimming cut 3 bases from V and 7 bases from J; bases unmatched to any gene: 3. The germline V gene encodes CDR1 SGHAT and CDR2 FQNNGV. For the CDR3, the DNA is TGTGCCAGCAGCTTGGACAGGATAAATTCACCCCTCCACTTT. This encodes CASSLDRINSPLHF.

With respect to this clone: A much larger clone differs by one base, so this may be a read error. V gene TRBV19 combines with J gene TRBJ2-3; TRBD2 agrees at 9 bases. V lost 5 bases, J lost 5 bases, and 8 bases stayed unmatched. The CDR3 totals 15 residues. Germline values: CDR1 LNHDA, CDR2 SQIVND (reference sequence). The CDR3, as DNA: TGTGCCAGTAGTTTTAGCGGGGGTTCGATAGATACGCAGTATTTT. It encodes CASSFSGGSIDTQYF.

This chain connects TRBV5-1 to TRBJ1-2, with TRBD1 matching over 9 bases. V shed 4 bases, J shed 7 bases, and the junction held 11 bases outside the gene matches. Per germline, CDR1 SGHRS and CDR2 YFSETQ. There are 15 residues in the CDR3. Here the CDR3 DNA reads TGCGCCAGCAGCGAGCCGGGACAGGGTCCGGTTGGCTACACCTTC. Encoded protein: CASSEPGQGPVGYTF.